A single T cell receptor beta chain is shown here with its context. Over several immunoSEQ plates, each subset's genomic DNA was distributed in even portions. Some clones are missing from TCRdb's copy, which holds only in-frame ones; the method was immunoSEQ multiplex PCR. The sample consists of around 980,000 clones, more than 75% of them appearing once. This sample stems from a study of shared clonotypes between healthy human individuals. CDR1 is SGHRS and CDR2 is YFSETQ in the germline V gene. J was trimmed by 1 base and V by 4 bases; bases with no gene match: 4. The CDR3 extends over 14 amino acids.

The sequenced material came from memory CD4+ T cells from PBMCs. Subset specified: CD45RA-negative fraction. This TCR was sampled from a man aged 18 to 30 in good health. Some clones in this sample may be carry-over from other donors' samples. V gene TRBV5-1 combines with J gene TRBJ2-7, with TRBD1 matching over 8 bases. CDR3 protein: CASSRGQVSYEQYF. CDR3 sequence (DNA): TGCGCCAGCAGCCGGGGACAGGTTTCCTACGAGCAGTACTTC.